The T cell receptor beta chain described here comes from a study of CD8+ T cells in alopecia areata. V shed 5 bases and J shed 0 bases, with 5 bases lying between them. The CDR3 consists of 13 residues. Germline CDR1 reads SEHNR; CDR2 reads FQNEAQ (reference sequence). Specified treatment: oral pan-JAK inhibitor, 5-10 mg twice daily. Those with alopecia areata gave lesional scalp punch biopsies and peripheral blood. Of note for this clone: Its antigen remains unknown.

Reverse transcription of extracted RNA yielded cDNA, which provided the sequencing template. Clones were read by immunoSEQ multiplex PCR, and TCRdb kept only the in-frame ones, dropping some. Of around 19,000 clones listed, around 50% were seen once; the top ten hold approximately 7.6%. Whole-study findings and limits: For patients receiving tofacitinib, scalp clonality and expanded CD8+ clones among the top 100 significantly decreased.

This material consisted of skin, taken at week 4, from a patient treated with tofacitinib. The chain links TRBV7-9 to TRBJ1-3, with D uncertain. The receptor comes from a human donor with alopecia areata. The CDR3 DNA follows: TGTGCCAGCAGCCCCTCCTCTGGAAACACCATATATTTT. Residues: CASSPSSGNTIYF.